This TCR beta chain was profiled in a study of T cells in localized non-small cell lung cancer. Lacking atypia, the adjacent lung had been sampled at least 2 cm away from the tumor margin. This clone was found a few times. Its cognate antigen is unknown. General study findings and limits: Appearance in adjacent lung was seen for a median 57 of the top 100 tumor clones. Measurement of T cell clonality placed uninvolved adjacent lung highest, above the level in tumor. Multi-region tumor sequencing was not done, so intratumor heterogeneity could not be excluded.

Here immunoSEQ multiplex PCR was the method, and the copy in TCRdb shows in-frame clones only, minus some. This sample has a few thousand clones, with around 31% found just once. Germline V CDR1 and CDR2: SGHNT, YENEEA. The V and J ends lost 3 bases and 2 bases, in that order; junction bases with no gene match: 7. CDR3 length equals 16 residues. Sample: normal lung tissue next to the tumor, taken before any cancer treatment. This chain uses TRBV11-3 with TRBJ2-5, with 9 bases aligning to TRBD2. The origin of this receptor is a man between 40 and 70 years old with stage I lung adenocarcinoma. This CDR3 reads CASSLGTSGGQETQYF. CDR3 sequence (DNA): TGTGCCAGCAGCTTGGGGACGAGCGGGGGGCAAGAGACCCAGTACTTC. Filled out from reference TRBV11-3 and TRBJ2-5, the complete variable domain reads EAGVVQSPRYKIIEKKQPVAFWCNPISGHNTLYWYLQNLGQGPELLIRYENEEAVDDSQLPKDRFSAERLKGVDSTLKIQPAELGDSAVYLCASSLGTSGGQETQYFGPGTRLLVL.